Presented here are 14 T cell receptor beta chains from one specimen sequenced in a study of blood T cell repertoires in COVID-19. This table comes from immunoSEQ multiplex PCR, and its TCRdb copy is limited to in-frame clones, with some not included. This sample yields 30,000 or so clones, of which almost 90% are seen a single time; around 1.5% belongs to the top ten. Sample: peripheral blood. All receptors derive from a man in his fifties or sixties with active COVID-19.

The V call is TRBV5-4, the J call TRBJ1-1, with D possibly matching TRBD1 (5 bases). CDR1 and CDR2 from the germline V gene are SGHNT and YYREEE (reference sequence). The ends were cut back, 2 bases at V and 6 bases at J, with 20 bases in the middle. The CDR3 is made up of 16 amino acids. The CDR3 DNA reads TGTGCCAGCAGCTTATCGGGCCTCCTCAGGGCCTCTGAAGCTTTCTTT. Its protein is CASSLSGLLRASEAFF.

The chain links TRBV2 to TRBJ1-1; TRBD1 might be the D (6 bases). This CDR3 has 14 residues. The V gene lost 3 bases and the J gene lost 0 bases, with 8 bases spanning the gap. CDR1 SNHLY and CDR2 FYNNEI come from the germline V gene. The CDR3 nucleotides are TGTGCCAGCAGTGATCAGGGGATGAACACTGAAGCTTTCTTT. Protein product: CASSDQGMNTEAFF.

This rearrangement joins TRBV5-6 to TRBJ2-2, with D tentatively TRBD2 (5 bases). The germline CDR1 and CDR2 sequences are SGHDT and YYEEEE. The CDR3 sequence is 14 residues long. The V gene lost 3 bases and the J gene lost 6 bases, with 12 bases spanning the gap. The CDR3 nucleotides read TGTGCCAGCAGCTCCTCGAGGGCACCCGGGGAGCTGTTTTTT. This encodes CASSSSRAPGELFF.

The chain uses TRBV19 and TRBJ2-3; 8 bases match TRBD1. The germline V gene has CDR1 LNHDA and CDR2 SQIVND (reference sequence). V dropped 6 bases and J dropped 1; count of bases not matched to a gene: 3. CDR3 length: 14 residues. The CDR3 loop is CASSLTGGTDTQYF. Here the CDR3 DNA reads TGTGCCAGTAGCTTGACAGGGGGCACAGATACGCAGTATTTT.

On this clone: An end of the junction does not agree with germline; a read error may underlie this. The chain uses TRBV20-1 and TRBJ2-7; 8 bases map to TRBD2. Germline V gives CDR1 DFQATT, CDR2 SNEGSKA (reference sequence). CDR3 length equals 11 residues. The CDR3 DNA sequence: TGCAGTGCTCGGGAGGGGAGGGGACTCTATTTC. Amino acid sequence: CSAREGRGLYF.

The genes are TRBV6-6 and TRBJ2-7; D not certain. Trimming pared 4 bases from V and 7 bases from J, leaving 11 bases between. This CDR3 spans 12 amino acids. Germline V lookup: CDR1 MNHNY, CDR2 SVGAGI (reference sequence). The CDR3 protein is CASSFAPREQYF. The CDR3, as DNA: TGTGCCAGCAGTTTCGCCCCGAGGGAGCAGTACTTC.

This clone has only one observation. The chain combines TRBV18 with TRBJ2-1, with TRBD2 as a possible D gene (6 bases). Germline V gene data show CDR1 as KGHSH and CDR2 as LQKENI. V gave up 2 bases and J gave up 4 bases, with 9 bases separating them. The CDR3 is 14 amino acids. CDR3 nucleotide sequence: TGTGCCAGCTCACCAGGGACTTCGTACAATGAGCAGTTCTTC. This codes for CASSPGTSYNEQFF. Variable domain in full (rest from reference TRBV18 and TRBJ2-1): NAGVMQNPRHLVRRRGQEARLRCSPMKGHSHVYWYRQLPEEGLKFMVYLQKENIIDESGMPKERFSAEFPKEGPSILRIQQVVRGDSAAYFCASSPGTSYNEQFFGPGTRLTVL.

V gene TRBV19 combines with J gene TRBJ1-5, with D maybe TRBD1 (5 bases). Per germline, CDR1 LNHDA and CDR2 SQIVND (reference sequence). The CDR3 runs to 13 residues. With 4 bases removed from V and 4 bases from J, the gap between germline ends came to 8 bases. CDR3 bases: TGTGCCAGTAGTAGCGACAGAAATCAGCCCCAGCATTTT. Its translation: CASSSDRNQPQHF.

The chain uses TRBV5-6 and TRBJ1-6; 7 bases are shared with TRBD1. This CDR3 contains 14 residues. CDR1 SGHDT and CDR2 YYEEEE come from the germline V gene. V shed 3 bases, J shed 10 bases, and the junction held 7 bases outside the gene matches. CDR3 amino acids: CASSYRDSRSPLHF. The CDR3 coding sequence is TGTGCCAGCAGCTACCGGGACAGTCGATCACCCCTCCACTTT.

This chain's CDR3 is CASSQDLNRPTSYNEQFF. The CDR3 DNA reads TGTGCCAGCAGCCAAGATTTAAACAGGCCAACCTCCTACAATGAGCAGTTCTTC. This chain links TRBV4-2 with TRBJ2-1; tentative D call: TRBD1 (5 bases). Trimming stripped 0 bases from V and 0 bases from J, with 15 bases between. The CDR3 is 18 residues long. The V gene's germline CDR1 is LGHNA and CDR2 YNFKEQ.

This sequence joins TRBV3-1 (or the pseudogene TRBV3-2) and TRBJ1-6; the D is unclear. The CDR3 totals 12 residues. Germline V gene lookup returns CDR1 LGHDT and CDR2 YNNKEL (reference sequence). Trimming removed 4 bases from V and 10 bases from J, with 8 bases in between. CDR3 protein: CASSLPGSPLHF. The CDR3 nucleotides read TGTGCCAGCAGCCTTCCGGGATCACCCCTCCACTTT.

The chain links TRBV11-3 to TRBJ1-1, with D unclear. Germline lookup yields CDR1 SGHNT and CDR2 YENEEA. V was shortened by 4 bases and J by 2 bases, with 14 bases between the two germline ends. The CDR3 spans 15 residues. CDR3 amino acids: CASSSLASANTEAFF. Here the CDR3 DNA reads TGTGCCAGCAGCTCACTAGCTTCCGCCAACACTGAAGCTTTCTTT.

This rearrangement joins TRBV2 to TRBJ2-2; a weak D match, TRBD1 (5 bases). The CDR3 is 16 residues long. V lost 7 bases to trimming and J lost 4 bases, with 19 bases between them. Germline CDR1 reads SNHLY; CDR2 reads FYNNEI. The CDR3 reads CASNLLRVSGTGELFF. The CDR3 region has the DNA TGTGCCAGCAATCTCCTCAGGGTATCGGGCACCGGGGAGCTGTTTTTT. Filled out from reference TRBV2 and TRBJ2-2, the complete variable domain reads EPEVTQTPSHQVTQMGQEVILRCVPISNHLYFYWYRQILGQKVEFLVSFYNNEISEKSEIFDDQFSVERPDGSNFTLKIRSTKLEDSAMYFCASNLLRVSGTGELFFGEGSRLTVL.

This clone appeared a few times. The CDR3 DNA sequence: TGTGCCAGCACGACAGGGGTTAATGAAAAACTGTTTTTT. This translates into CASTTGVNEKLFF. This chain connects TRBV3-1 (or the pseudogene TRBV3-2) to TRBJ1-4, with 8 bases fitting TRBD1. The germline gives CDR1 LGHDT, CDR2 YNNKEL (reference sequence). The CDR3 spans 13 residues. Trimming removed 7 bases from V and 4 bases from J; junction bases left unmatched: 2.